Sequencing of this T cell receptor beta chain was carried out in a study of blood T cells in healthy people across ages. Healthy Caucasian individuals from Russia aged about 6 to 100 were enrolled as donors. Whole-study findings and limits: Diversity figures based on one million T cells were deemed too low. Unknown CMV status may confound age-related changes in expanded clones.

Combining a sample-barcoded 5' primer with a J-beta primer mix, a second PCR ran for roughly 7 to 12 cycles. There were at least 2.5 million CDR3-containing paired-end reads obtained from each sample. TCRdb itself ran the 5' RACE reads through MiXCR, one entry per CDR3 protein. The sample has some 1.4 million distinct CDR3 sequences; approximately 38% are singletons. A note on this clonotype: The antigen remains undetermined. A much bigger clone sits one base away, suggesting this may be a read error.

Material for sequencing was blood. This clonotype was sampled from a woman aged 18-30 years in good health.

CDR3 bases: TGTGCCAGCAGTTTACGAAGTAGTACGCAGTATTTT. It is translated as CASSLRSSTQYF. V gene TRBV12-3 or TRBV12-4 combines with J gene TRBJ2-3; no reliable D call. This CDR3 comprises 12 residues. Trimming left V 2 bases short and J 8 bases short, with 8 bases between.